Reported below is one T cell receptor beta chain. This specimen belongs to a study of blood T cell repertoires in COVID-19. Individuals aged roughly 18 to 95 years were recruited from about two dozen US areas. This table comes from immunoSEQ multiplex PCR, and its TCRdb copy is limited to in-frame clones, with some not included. Of approximately 220,000 clones in the sample, around four fifths are singletons; the top ten hold around 3.3%. Trimming pared 7 bases from V and 0 bases from J, leaving 13 bases between. Germline V gene sequence: CDR1 LNHDA, CDR2 SQIVND (reference sequence). The CDR3 has 15 amino acids.

The sample taken for sequencing was PBMCs or T cells enriched from blood (not recorded which). The receptor was derived from a woman aged 40 to 50 who had been exposed to COVID-19. V usage is TRBV19 and J usage is TRBJ1-3; D gene ambiguous. As DNA, the CDR3 is TGTGCCAGTACAGCAGGCCTGAGCTCTGGAAACACCATATATTTT. Translation gives CASTAGLSSGNTIYF.